The clone carrying this T cell receptor beta chain was seen at least ten times. Its antigen is as yet unknown. Over several immunoSEQ plates, each subset's genomic DNA was distributed in even portions. Repertoires were generated with immunoSEQ multiplex PCR, while TCRdb's copy carries only in-frame clones and drops some. The sample lists 900,000 to 1,200,000 clones, about 84% seen once, with 0.55% to 0.7% in the top ten. The source of the sample is a study of shared clonotypes between healthy human individuals. The CDR3 runs to 11 residues. The trim removed 5 bases at V and 10 bases at J, leaving 2 bases unmatched. The germline V gene encodes CDR1 SNHLY and CDR2 FYNNEI. General study results and limits: Sampling was confined to blood; repertoires within tissues likely differ. Between a handful of donors, naive CD4 clonotypes were shared at a level of approximately 5%.

V usage is TRBV2 and J usage is TRBJ2-1; 7 nucleotides align to TRBD2. The sequencing sample was made of memory CD4+ T cells from PBMCs. Subset described: CD45RA-negative fraction. This sequence was found in a man in his late teens or twenties in good health. Some clones in this sample may be carry-over from other donors' samples. The CDR3 protein is CASSLAGEQFF. CDR3 sequence (DNA): TGTGCCAGCAGTTTAGCGGGCGAGCAGTTCTTC.